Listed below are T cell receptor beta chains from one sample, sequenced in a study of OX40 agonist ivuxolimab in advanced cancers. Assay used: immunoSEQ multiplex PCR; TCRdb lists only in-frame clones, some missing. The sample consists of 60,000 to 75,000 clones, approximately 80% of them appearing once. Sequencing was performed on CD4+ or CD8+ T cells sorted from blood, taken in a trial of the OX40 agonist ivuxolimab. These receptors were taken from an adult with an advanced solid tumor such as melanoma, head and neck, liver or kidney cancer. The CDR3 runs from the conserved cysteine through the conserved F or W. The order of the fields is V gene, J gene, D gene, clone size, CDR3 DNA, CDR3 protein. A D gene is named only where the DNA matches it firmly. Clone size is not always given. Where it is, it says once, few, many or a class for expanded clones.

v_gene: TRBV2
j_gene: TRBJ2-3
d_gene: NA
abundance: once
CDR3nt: TGTGCCAGCAGGGGACGCAGCATTAGCACAGATACGCAGTATTTT
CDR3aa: CASRGRSISTDTQYF

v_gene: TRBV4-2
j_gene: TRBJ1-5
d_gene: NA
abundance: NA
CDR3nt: TGTGCCAGCAGCCAAGATTCTGGGAGCAATCAGCCCCAGCATTTT
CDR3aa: CASSQDSGSNQPQHF

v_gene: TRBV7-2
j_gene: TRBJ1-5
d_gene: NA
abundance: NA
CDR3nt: TGTGCCAGCAGCTCAGGGCCGCGACAGCCCCAGCATTTT
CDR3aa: CASSSGPRQPQHF

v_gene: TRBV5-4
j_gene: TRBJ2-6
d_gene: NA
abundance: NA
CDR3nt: TGTGCCAGCAGCCCCAGACCCGAGGGCGGGGCCAACGTCCTGACTTTC
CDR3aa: CASSPRPEGGANVLTF

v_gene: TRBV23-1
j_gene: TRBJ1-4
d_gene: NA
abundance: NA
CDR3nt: TGCGCCAGCAGTCAATTGGGTCCAACTAATGAAAAACTGTTTTTT
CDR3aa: CASSQLGPTNEKLFF

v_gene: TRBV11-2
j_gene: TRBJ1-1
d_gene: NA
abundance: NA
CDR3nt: TGTGCCAGCAGCTTAGATTTAATTGGGTTTTGGGCTAATGCAGCTGAAGCTTTCTTT
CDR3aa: CASSLDLIGFWANAAEAFF

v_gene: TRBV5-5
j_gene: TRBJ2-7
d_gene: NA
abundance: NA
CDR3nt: TGTGCCAGCTTCCAGACGGGGTACGAGCAGTACTTC
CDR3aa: CASFQTGYEQYF

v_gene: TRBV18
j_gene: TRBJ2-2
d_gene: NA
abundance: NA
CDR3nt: TGTGCCAGCTCACCACCGTCGCAGGCGAACACCGGGGAGCTGTTTTTT
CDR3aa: CASSPPSQANTGELFF

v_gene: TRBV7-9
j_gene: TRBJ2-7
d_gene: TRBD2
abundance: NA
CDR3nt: TGTGCCAGCAGCGCCACAGTTCCGGGACTAGCGGGGGGGAAGTACGAGCAGTACTTC
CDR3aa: CASSATVPGLAGGKYEQYF

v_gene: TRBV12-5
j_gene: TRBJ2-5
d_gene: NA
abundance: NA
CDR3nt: TGTGCTAGTGGGCGTGGATTCCAAGAGACCCAGTACTTC
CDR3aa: CASGRGFQETQYF

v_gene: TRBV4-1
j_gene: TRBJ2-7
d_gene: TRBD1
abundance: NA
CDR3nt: TGCGCCAGCAGCCAAACCCCGGGACAGATTTACGAGCAGTACTTC
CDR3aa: CASSQTPGQIYEQYF

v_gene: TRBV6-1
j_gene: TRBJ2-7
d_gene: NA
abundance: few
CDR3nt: TGTGCCAGCAGTGAAGGTTGGGGCGCCAGCTCCTACGAGCAGTACTTC
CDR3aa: CASSEGWGASSYEQYF

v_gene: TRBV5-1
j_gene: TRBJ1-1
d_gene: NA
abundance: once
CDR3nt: TGCGCCAGCAGCTTGGCCCGCGGGCGCACTGAAGCTTTCTTT
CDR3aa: CASSLARGRTEAFF

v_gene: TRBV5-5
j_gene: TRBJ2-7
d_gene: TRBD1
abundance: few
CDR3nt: TGTGCCAGCAGCTTAGGGACAGTCTACGAGCAGTACTTC
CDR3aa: CASSLGTVYEQYF

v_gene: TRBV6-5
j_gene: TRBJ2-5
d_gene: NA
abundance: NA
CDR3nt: TGTGCCAGCAGACTACAGGGACCAGAGACCCAGTACTTC
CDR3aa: CASRLQGPETQYF

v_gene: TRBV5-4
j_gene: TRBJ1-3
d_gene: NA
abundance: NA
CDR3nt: TGTGCCAGCAGCTTGGGACCTGCTGGAAGGCGGACTGGAAACACCATATATTTT
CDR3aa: CASSLGPAGRRTGNTIYF

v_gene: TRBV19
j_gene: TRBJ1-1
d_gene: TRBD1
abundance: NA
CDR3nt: TGTGCCAGTAGCCAAGGGACAGGGGAAAGCACTGAAGCTTTCTTT
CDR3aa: CASSQGTGESTEAFF

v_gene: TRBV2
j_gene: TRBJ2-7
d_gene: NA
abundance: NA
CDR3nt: TGTGCCAGCAGCTATACGGTCCAGGCCTACGAGCAGTACTTC
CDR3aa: CASSYTVQAYEQYF

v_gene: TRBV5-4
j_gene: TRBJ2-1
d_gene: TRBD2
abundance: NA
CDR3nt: TGTGCCAGCAGCTTACTAGCGAGCTCCTACAATGAGCAGTTCTTC
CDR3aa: CASSLLASSYNEQFF

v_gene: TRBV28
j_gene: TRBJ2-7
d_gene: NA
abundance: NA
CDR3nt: TGTGCCAGCACCGCCCAGGGAACCTACCACGAGCAGTACTTC
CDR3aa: CASTAQGTYHEQYF

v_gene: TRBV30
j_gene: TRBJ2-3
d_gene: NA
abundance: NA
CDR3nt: TGTGCCTGGAGTGGGAGCCTTTCAGATACGCAGTATTTT
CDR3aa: CAWSGSLSDTQYF

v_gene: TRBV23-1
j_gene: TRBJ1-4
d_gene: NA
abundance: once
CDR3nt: TGCGCCAGCAGTCTTGGGGGCTGGTTTGAAGAAAAACTGTTTTTT
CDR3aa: CASSLGGWFEEKLFF

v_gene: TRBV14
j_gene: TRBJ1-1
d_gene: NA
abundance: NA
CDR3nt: TGTGCCAGCAGCCAAGAAGCGGGGAACACTGAAGCTTTCTTT
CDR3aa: CASSQEAGNTEAFF

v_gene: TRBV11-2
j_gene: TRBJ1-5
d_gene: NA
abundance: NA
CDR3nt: TGTGCCAGCAGCCCACAGCGCTATCAGCCCCAGCATTTT
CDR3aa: CASSPQRYQPQHF

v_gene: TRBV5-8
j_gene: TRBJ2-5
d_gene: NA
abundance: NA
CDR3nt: TGTGCCAGCCTTTATGCGGGTTATTCGGGGGAGACCCAGTACTTC
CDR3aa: CASLYAGYSGETQYF

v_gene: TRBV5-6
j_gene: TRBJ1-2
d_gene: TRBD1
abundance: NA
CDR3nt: TGTGCCAGCAGCCCTGAAAAAAGAAACAGGGGGCTAAGTGGCTACACCTTC
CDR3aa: CASSPEKRNRGLSGYTF

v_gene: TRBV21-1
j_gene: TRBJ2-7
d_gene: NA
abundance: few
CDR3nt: TGTGCCAGCAGCAAGAGGGGGGAGACCCCTGGCGAGCAGTACTTC
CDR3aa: CASSKRGETPGEQYF

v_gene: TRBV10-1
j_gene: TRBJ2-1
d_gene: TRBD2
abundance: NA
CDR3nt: TGCGCCAGCAGCGAGCGGGGCAGAGAGCAGTTCTTC
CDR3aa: CASSERGREQFF

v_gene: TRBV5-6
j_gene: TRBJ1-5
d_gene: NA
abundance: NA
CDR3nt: TGTGCCAGCAGCTTACAGGGAATCAATCAGCCCCAGCATTTT
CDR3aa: CASSLQGINQPQHF

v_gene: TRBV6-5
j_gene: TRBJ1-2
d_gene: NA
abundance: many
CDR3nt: TGTGCCAGCAGCCTAGGACGGAGCCTCTATGGCTACACCTTC
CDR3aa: CASSLGRSLYGYTF

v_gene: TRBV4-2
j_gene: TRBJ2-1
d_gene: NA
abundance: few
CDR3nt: TGTGCCAGCAGTCAGTCCAGCAACGGCAATGAGCAGTTCTTC
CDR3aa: CASSQSSNGNEQFF

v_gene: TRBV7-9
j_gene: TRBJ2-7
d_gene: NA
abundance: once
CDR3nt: TGTGCCAGCAGCTTGTGGCAGGGCTACGAGCAGTACTTC
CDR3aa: CASSLWQGYEQYF

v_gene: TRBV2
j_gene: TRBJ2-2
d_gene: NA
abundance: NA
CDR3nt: TGTGCCAGCGGGATAGGGGGGAACACCGGGGAGCTGTTTTTT
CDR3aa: CASGIGGNTGELFF

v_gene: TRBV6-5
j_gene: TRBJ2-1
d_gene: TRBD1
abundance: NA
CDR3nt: TGTGCCAGCAGTTACCCCGGGACAGGGACGAACAATGAGCAGTTCTTC
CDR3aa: CASSYPGTGTNNEQFF

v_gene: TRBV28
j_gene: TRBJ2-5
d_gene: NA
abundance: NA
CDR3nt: TGTGCCAGCAGTTCCCAGGGACCCAACCAAGAGACCCAGTACTTC
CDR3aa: CASSSQGPNQETQYF

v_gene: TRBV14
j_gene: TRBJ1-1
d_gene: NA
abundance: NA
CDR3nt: TGTGCCAGCAGCCAATTCGGGCAGGGATCCACTGAAGCTTTCTTT
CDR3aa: CASSQFGQGSTEAFF

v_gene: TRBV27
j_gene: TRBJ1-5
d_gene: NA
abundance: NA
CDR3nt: TGTGCCAGCAGTTTATTAGGGGGTGGGGCCCCGAAGCCCCAGCATTTT
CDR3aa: CASSLLGGGAPKPQHF

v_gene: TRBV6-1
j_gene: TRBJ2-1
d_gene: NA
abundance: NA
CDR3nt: TGTGCCAGCAGTGAGTTACAGGGAAGCTCCTACAATGAGCAGTTCTTC
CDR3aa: CASSELQGSSYNEQFF

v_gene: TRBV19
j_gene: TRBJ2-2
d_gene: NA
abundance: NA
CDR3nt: TGTGCCAGTAGATCTTACAGCTACACCGGGGAGCTGTTTTTT
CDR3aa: CASRSYSYTGELFF

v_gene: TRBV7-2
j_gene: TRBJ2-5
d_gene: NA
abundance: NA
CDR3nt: TGTGCCAGCAGCCGCGGCTTCCAAGAGACCCAGTACTTC
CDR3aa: CASSRGFQETQYF

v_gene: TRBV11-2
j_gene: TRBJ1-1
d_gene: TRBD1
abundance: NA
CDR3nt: TGTGCCAGCAGCTTAGATCCCAGGGGGAACCTGAACACTGAAGCTTTCTTT
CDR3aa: CASSLDPRGNLNTEAFF

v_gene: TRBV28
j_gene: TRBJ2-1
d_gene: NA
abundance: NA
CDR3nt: TGTGCCAGCAGTTTAGGAATAGCGGCAACAAGATTGACGAATGAGCAGTTCTTC
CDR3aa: CASSLGIAATRLTNEQFF

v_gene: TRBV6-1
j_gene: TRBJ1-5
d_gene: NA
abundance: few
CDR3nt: TGTGCCAGCAGCCAAACAGGGAATCAGCCCCAGCATTTT
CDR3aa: CASSQTGNQPQHF

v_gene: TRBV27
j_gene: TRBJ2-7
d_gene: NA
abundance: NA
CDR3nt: TGTGCCAGCAACCTCCAGGGGAGGGCGCGGGGTTTTTACGAGCAGTACTTC
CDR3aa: CASNLQGRARGFYEQYF

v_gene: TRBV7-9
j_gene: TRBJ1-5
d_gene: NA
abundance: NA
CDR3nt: TGTGCCAGCAGCTTAAGGGCCTTACAGCATTTT
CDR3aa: CASSLRALQHF

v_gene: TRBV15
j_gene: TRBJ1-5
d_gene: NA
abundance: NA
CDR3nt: TGTGCCACCAGCAGAGACCGGGTGAATCAGCCCCAGCATTTT
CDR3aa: CATSRDRVNQPQHF

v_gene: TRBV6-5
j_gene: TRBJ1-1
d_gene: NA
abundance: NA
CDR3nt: TGTGCCAGCAGTGAACTGAGGGGGAACACTGAAGCTTTCTTT
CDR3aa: CASSELRGNTEAFF

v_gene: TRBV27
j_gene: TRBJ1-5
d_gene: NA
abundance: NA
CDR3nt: TGTGCCAGCAGTTTATATCCTACCCCCAATCAGCCCCAGCATTTT
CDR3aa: CASSLYPTPNQPQHF

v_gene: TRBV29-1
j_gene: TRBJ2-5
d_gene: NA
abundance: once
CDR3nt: TGCAGCGTTGAAAGAAACCAAGAGACCCAGTACTTC
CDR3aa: CSVERNQETQYF

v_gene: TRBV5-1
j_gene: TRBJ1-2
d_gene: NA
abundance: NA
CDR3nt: TGCGCCAGCCCTACTCGTAGCGGGGCGGGTGGCTACACCTTC
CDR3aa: CASPTRSGAGGYTF

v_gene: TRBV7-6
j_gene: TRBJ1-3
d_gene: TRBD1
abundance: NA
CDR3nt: TGTGCCAGCAGTTCTGCCGGGACAGCCTCTGGAAACACCATATATTTT
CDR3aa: CASSSAGTASGNTIYF

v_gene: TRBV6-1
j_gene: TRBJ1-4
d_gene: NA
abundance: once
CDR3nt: TGTGCCAGCAGTGAATTTGGGACACCTGAAAAACTGTTTTTT
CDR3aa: CASSEFGTPEKLFF

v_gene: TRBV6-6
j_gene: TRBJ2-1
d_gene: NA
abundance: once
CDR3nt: TGTGCCAGCAGTTCCCAATTGCCCGCCAATGAGCAGTTCTTC
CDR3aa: CASSSQLPANEQFF

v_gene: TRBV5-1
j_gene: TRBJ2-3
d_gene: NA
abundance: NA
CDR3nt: TGCGCCAGCAGCTTGGGGTCGGTTGTAGATACGCAGTATTTT
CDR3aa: CASSLGSVVDTQYF

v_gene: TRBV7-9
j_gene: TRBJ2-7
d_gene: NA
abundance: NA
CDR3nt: TGTGCCAGCAGCTCCGTAGGCTACGAGCAGTACTTC
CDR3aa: CASSSVGYEQYF

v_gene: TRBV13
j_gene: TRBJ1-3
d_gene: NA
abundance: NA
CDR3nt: TGTGCCAGCAGCATACAGGGTGTCTTCTCTGGAAACACCATATATTTT
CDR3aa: CASSIQGVFSGNTIYF

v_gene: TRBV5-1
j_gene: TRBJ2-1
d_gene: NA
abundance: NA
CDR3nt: TGCGCCAGCAGCTTCCAACAGGGTCTGGATGAGCAGTTCTTC
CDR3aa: CASSFQQGLDEQFF

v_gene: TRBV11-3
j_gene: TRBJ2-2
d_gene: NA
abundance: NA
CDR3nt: TGTGCCAGCAGCCGGAATACGAACACCGGGGAGCTGTTTTTT
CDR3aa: CASSRNTNTGELFF

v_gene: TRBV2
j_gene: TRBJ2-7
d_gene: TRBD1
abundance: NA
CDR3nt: TGTGCCAGCAAAGTGACAGGGATCTACGAGCAGTACTTC
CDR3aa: CASKVTGIYEQYF

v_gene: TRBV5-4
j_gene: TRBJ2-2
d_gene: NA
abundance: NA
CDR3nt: TGTGCCAGCAGCTTTGATTGGGGAGCTGGGACCGGGGAGCTGTTTTTT
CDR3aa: CASSFDWGAGTGELFF